These 32 T cell receptor beta chains came from one sample sequenced in a study of blood T cells in healthy people across ages. Alongside a J-beta primer mix, a sample-barcoded 5' primer served in a second PCR lasting about 7 to 11 cycles. TCRdb reprocessed the 5' RACE reads with MiXCR, giving one entry per CDR3 protein. The sample yields 1,500,000 or so distinct CDR3 sequences, approximately 59% seen once. The sequenced material came from blood. The receptors here all came from a man aged 18 to 30 in good health.

V usage is TRBV27 and J usage is TRBJ1-5, with TRBD1 as a possible D gene (5 bases). The CDR3 is 16 residues long. V was cut by 5 bases and J by 5 bases, with 19 bases left in between. Germline V gene lookup returns CDR1 MNHEY and CDR2 SMNVEV (reference sequence). The CDR3 DNA is TGTGCCAGCAGTGGAACCGGGACTCGGAAAGATCAGCCCCAGCATTTT. It codes for CASSGTGTRKDQPQHF.

The V gene is TRBV12-3 or TRBV12-4, the J gene TRBJ2-7; D ambiguous. The ends were cut back, 7 bases at V and 9 bases at J, with 19 bases in the middle. This CDR3 contains 13 residues. CDR3 coding DNA: TGTGCCAGCACCTCTTCCCCTAGAGACGGGCAGTACTTC. Protein sequence: CASTSSPRDGQYF.

The genes are TRBV20-1 and TRBJ1-2; D not resolved. Trimming stripped 5 bases from V and 8 bases from J, with 12 bases between. The CDR3 has 11 amino acids. Germline V gene lookup returns CDR1 DFQATT and CDR2 SNEGSKA (reference sequence). CDR3 loop: CSAPARRGYTF. Written as DNA, the CDR3 is TGCAGTGCTCCGGCTCGCCGGGGCTACACCTTC.

This chain connects TRBV27 to TRBJ2-5; D uncertain. This CDR3 spans 14 amino acids. Germline V lookup: CDR1 MNHEY, CDR2 SMNVEV (reference sequence). V lost 5 bases, J lost 5 bases, and 15 bases lay in between. The CDR3 region is CASSQLSAGETQYF. CDR3 sequence (DNA): TGTGCCAGCAGTCAGCTTTCAGCCGGGGAGACCCAGTACTTC.

The chain employs TRBV21-1 and TRBJ1-1; TRBD1 is the table's D call and was not checked against the DNA. TRBV21-1 is a recognized pseudogene. This CDR3 region has 18 residues. The CDR3 DNA reads as TGTGCCAGCAGCACATACCGGGACAGGGACCCGGGGGGCACTGAAGCTTTCTTT. This encodes CASSTYRDRDPGGTEAFF.

V is TRBV4-3 and J is TRBJ1-6; D not resolved. V gave up 3 bases and J gave up 10 bases, with 10 bases separating them. CDR1 LGHNA and CDR2 YSLEER come from the germline V gene. The CDR3 extends over 13 amino acids. The CDR3 nucleotides read TGCGCCAGCAGCCAGCGGAGGGAATCACCCCTCCACTTT. It codes for CASSQRRESPLHF.

This chain links TRBV6-2 or TRBV6-3 with TRBJ2-4, with 10 positions matching TRBD2. The J call may be wrong; the DNA end is better matched by TRBJ2-5. This CDR3 spans 19 amino acids. Germline V gene sequence: CDR1 MNHEY, CDR2 SVGEGT. CDR3 bases: TGTGCCAGCAGTTATTCGGGTCCCAACCGAGCGGGGGGGATGGAGACCCAGTACTTC. Translation: CASSYSGPNRAGGMETQYF.

This chain connects TRBV28 to TRBJ2-1, with no clear D. The CDR3 loop spans 13 amino acids. V lost 5 bases and J 8 bases, leaving 13 bases between the germline ends. Germline assignment: CDR1 MDHEN and CDR2 SYDVKM. CDR3 bases: TGTGCCAGCAGTGTAGCACCGATTTATGAGCAGTTCTTC. This encodes CASSVAPIYEQFF.

The V call is TRBV7-8, the J call TRBJ1-1, with D perhaps TRBD1 (5 bases). The CDR3 extends over 15 amino acids. Germline lookup yields CDR1 SGHVS and CDR2 FQNEAQ. V was shortened by 6 bases and J by 7 bases, with 21 bases between the two germline ends. This CDR3 is CASRRLGRDRFEAFF. The CDR3 coding sequence is TGTGCCAGCAGACGTCTAGGCCGGGACCGATTTGAAGCTTTCTTT.

This chain connects TRBV12-3 or TRBV12-4 to TRBJ1-4; D is uncertain. This CDR3 comprises 14 residues. Trimming removed 6 bases at V and 7 bases at J, with 15 bases between. The CDR3 reads CASSYGPGFEKLFF. In nucleotides, the CDR3 is TGTGCCAGCAGCTATGGACCGGGGTTTGAAAAACTGTTTTTT.

This clonotype was observed a handful of times. This rearrangement joins TRBV20-1 to TRBJ2-7; TRBD2 is a possible D gene (7 bases). The V and J ends lost 5 bases and 1 base respectively, with 12 bases between them. The CDR3 has 13 residues. Germline assignment: CDR1 DFQATT and CDR2 SNEGSKA (reference sequence). Here the CDR3 reads CSARGGHSYEQYF. CDR3 nucleotides: TGCAGTGCTCGCGGGGGACATTCCTACGAGCAGTACTTC.

This clonotype came up a few times. This chain links TRBV20-1 with TRBJ2-3; 10 positions agree with TRBD2. Germline CDR1 is DFQATT and CDR2 is SNEGSKA (reference sequence). J was trimmed by 5 bases and V by 6 bases; bases with no gene match: 14. This CDR3 is 16 amino acids long. This CDR3 is CSARLISGGAEDTQYF. The CDR3 coding sequence is TGCAGTGCCCGACTAATCAGCGGGGGGGCGGAAGATACGCAGTATTTT.

This sequence joins TRBV28 and TRBJ2-7; D is perhaps TRBD1 (7 bases). The germline gives CDR1 MDHEN, CDR2 SYDVKM. CDR3 length equals 12 residues. V was cut by 0 bases and J by 9 bases, with 9 bases left in between. In nucleotides, the CDR3 is TGTGCCAGCAGTTTATGGCAGGGGGGGCAGTACTTC. Amino acid sequence: CASSLWQGGQYF.

This chain connects TRBV28 to TRBJ2-7; 7 nucleotides match TRBD1. The CDR3 is 13 amino acids. The ends lost 7 bases at V and 4 bases at J; junction bases unmatched: 7. Germline CDR1 MDHEN, CDR2 SYDVKM. The CDR3 sequence is CASKDRDLYEQYF. For the CDR3, the DNA is TGTGCCAGCAAAGACAGGGACCTTTACGAGCAGTACTTC.

The chain has TRBV4-3 and TRBJ1-2, with 8 bases aligning to TRBD1. J lost 6 bases, V lost 2 bases, and 8 bases had no gene match. The CDR3 length is 15 residues. Germline assignment: CDR1 LGHNA and CDR2 YSLEER. CDR3 region: CASSQQGAAPDGYTF. Here the CDR3 DNA reads TGCGCCAGCAGCCAACAGGGGGCCGCCCCCGATGGCTACACCTTC.

This clonotype was seen a handful of times. The chain uses TRBV29-1 and TRBJ2-1, with a weak D call TRBD1 (5 bases). Per the germline V gene, CDR1 is SQVTM and CDR2 is ANQGSEA. V lost 1 base and J 7 bases, leaving 17 bases between the germline ends. This CDR3 spans 15 amino acids. The CDR3 loop is CSVEGWRAAGNEQFF. CDR3 sequence (DNA): TGCAGCGTTGAAGGGTGGAGAGCTGCAGGGAATGAGCAGTTCTTC.

The gene calls are TRBV6-6 and TRBJ1-6; 9 bases are shared with TRBD1. The germline V gene encodes CDR1 MNHNY and CDR2 SVGAGI (reference sequence). Unmatched junction bases numbered 8, after V lost 5 bases and J lost 9 bases. The CDR3 sequence is 15 residues long. The CDR3 region has the DNA TGTGCCAGCAGTAGCAGGACAGGGGATTCTTCACCCCTCCACTTT. It translates to CASSSRTGDSSPLHF.

The rearrangement links TRBV7-9 to TRBJ1-1; no clear D. Germline CDR1 SEHNR, CDR2 FQNEAQ (reference sequence). Trimming stripped 2 bases from V and 3 bases from J, with 10 bases between. CDR3 length equals 14 residues. CDR3 sequence (DNA): TGTGCCAGCAGCTTATTATTGAGGGACACTGAAGCTTTCTTT. It is translated as CASSLLLRDTEAFF.

The J gene is TRBJ2-2, the V gene TRBV2; D may correspond to TRBD1 or TRBD2 (5 bases each). CDR1 is SNHLY, CDR2 FYNNEI, per germline. This CDR3 region has 14 residues. V lost 6 bases and J lost 6, with 14 bases in between. The DNA for the CDR3 is TGTGCCAGCAGGGACAACCTCGGGGCCGGGGAGCTGTTTTTT. Translation: CASRDNLGAGELFF.

This clonotype was seen a handful of times. The rearrangement links TRBV20-1 to TRBJ2-1; D call uncertain. Trimming left V 1 base short and J 2 bases short, with 12 bases between. CDR1 is DFQATT, CDR2 SNEGSKA, per germline (reference sequence). CDR3 length: 15 residues. In DNA form, the CDR3 reads TGCAGTGCTAGAGCTAAACACAGCCCCTACAATGAGCAGTTCTTC. The encoded protein is CSARAKHSPYNEQFF.

With regard to this clonotype: Compared with germline, one end of the junction differs, possibly owing to a read error. The V and J genes are TRBV7-7 and TRBJ2-3; 10 positions match TRBD1. CDR1 SSHAT and CDR2 FNYEAQ come from the germline V gene (reference sequence). The CDR3 spans 14 residues. The CDR3 DNA sequence: TGTGCTAGCAGCCGCGGGACAGGGGTAGATACGCAGTATTTT. This sequence encodes CASSRGTGVDTQYF.

The V and J genes are TRBV10-3 and TRBJ2-1, with D perhaps TRBD1 (5 bases). This CDR3 is 14 amino acids long. V lost 6 bases to trimming and J lost 0 bases, with 9 bases between them. From germline, CDR1 is ENHRY and CDR2 SYGVKD. The CDR3 protein is CAIRQEPSYNEQFF. Written as DNA, the CDR3 is TGTGCCATCAGACAGGAACCCTCCTACAATGAGCAGTTCTTC.

V is TRBV29-1 and J is TRBJ1-2; no clear D gene. The CDR3 spans 16 residues. Trimming stripped 3 bases from V and 7 bases from J, with 24 bases between. CDR1 is SQVTM and CDR2 is ANQGSEA in the germline V gene. CDR3 region: CSVDGTLGRAVAGYTF. CDR3 bases: TGCAGCGTTGACGGTACGCTTGGCCGCGCCGTCGCTGGCTACACCTTC.

The sample holds a few counts of this clonotype. V is TRBV20-1 and J is TRBJ2-7, with D maybe TRBD2 (6 bases). The CDR3 length is 19 residues. The germline V gene encodes CDR1 DFQATT and CDR2 SNEGSKA (reference sequence). V dropped 2 bases and J dropped 0 bases, with 26 bases sitting between them. The CDR3 DNA follows: TGCAGTGCTAGATCTCAGCGACCTCGGGCGGGGCTCAGCTCCTACGAGCAGTACTTC. Its translation: CSARSQRPRAGLSSYEQYF.

The chain couples TRBV29-1 to TRBJ2-7; 10 nucleotides agree with TRBD2. J gave up 4 bases and V 4 bases, and 7 bases lay outside the gene matches. The CDR3 totals 14 residues. From germline, CDR1 is SQVTM and CDR2 ANQGSEA. DNA for the CDR3: TGCAGCGTTGGAAAAGCGGGGGGGCCTTACGAGCAGTACTTC. It specifies CSVGKAGGPYEQYF.

The chain has TRBV3-1 and TRBJ2-7; no clear D gene. Trimming removed 4 bases from V and 4 bases from J, with 11 bases in between. The germline gives CDR1 LGHDT, CDR2 YNNKEL (reference sequence). The CDR3 contains 13 residues. CDR3 sequence reads: CASSPYPGYEQYF. CDR3 DNA: TGTGCCAGCAGCCCCTACCCAGGTTACGAGCAGTACTTC.

The chain combines TRBV6-2 or TRBV6-3 with TRBJ2-1; possibly TRBD1 for D (7 bases). The CDR3 extends over 14 amino acids. The V end was cut by 2 bases, the J end by 7 bases, with 12 bases between. Germline assignment: CDR1 MNHEY and CDR2 SVGEGT. CDR3 DNA: TGTGCCAGCAGTTACCGGGGGACAGTTAATGAGCAGTTCTTC. It codes for CASSYRGTVNEQFF.

The genes are TRBV30 and TRBJ2-4; 10 bases map to TRBD1. The J call may not be correct, given that the DNA end is closer to TRBJ2-7. CDR3 length: 17 amino acids. The V gene's germline CDR1 is GTSNPN and CDR2 SVGIG (reference sequence). The CDR3 region is CAWSVRPQGTGAYEQYF. The CDR3 nucleotides are TGTGCCTGGAGTGTAAGGCCCCAGGGGACAGGGGCCTACGAGCAGTACTTC.

CDR3 in DNA: TGCAGTGCTACGGGACAGGGGGAGTTCACTGAAGCTTTCTTT. Its translation: CSATGQGEFTEAFF. The chain has TRBV20-1 and TRBJ1-1; TRBD1 agrees at 11 bases. The CDR3 consists of 14 residues. The V and J ends lost 4 bases and 4 bases, in that order; junction bases with no gene match: 5. The germline gives CDR1 DFQATT, CDR2 SNEGSKA (reference sequence).

V gene TRBV5-5 combines with J gene TRBJ2-1; D is ambiguous. This CDR3 has 13 amino acids. Trimming took off 5 bases at V and 1 base at J, with 7 bases between the two ends. Germline V gene data show CDR1 as SGHKS and CDR2 as YYEKEE (reference sequence). Written as DNA, the CDR3 is TGTGCCAGCAGGGTCGGTTCCTACAATGAGCAGTTCTTC. Protein: CASRVGSYNEQFF.

This clonotype was seen a handful of times. V is TRBV7-2 and J is TRBJ2-3; 7 bases agree with TRBD1. Germline V gene lookup returns CDR1 SGHTA and CDR2 FQGNSA. This CDR3 is 13 amino acids long. J was trimmed by 5 bases and V by 8 bases; bases with no gene match: 7. CDR3 sequence reads: CASGRQGRDTQYF. CDR3 in DNA: TGTGCCAGCGGCCGACAGGGAAGAGATACGCAGTATTTT.

In this sample, this clonotype turned up many times. The J gene is TRBJ1-2, the V gene TRBV4-1, with TRBD1 identical over 7 bases. There are 15 residues in the CDR3. Trimming at V came to 1 base and at J to 4 bases, leaving 6 bases not matched to a gene. CDR1 and CDR2 (germline): MGHRA, YSYEKL. In DNA, the CDR3 is TGCGCCAGCAGCCAAGTAACAGGGGCTCTCTATGGCTACACCTTC. Encoded protein: CASSQVTGALYGYTF.